Below are 20 T cell receptor beta chains sequenced from a single sample in a study of cytomegalovirus exposure and HLA in healthy donors. The PCR had 60 Vbeta and 13 Jbeta primers. TCRdb keeps only in-frame clones here, not all; method: immunoSEQ multiplex PCR. The clone table shows about 160,000 clones, with the ten largest holding 2.1%. The material sequenced was PBMCs. The receptors here all came from a man aged 25 to 40 in good health and CMV-seronegative.

The rearrangement links TRBV11-2 to TRBJ2-7; TRBD1 matches 8 bases. The CDR3 length is 13 residues. The germline CDR1 and CDR2 sequences are SGHAT and FQNNGV. Trimming at V came to 3 bases and at J to 3 bases, leaving 1 base not matched to a gene. CDR3 region: CASSFGQGYEQYF. In DNA form, the CDR3 reads TGTGCCAGCAGCTTCGGACAGGGCTACGAGCAGTACTTC.

The chain is built from TRBV7-9 and TRBJ2-1; 8 bases are a match to TRBD1. Germline V gene data show CDR1 as SEHNR and CDR2 as FQNEAQ (reference sequence). The CDR3 consists of 15 residues. Unmatched junction bases numbered 12, after V lost 6 bases and J lost 8 bases. In nucleotides, the CDR3 is TGTGCCAGCAGAATTAGACAGGGGATTACGGATGAGCAGTTCTTC. Protein sequence: CASRIRQGITDEQFF.

The chain links TRBV11-2 to TRBJ1-3; D is possibly TRBD1 (5 bases). Trimming shortened V by 8 bases and J by 2 bases, and 22 bases separated the two germline ends. The CDR3 is made up of 17 amino acids. Germline lookup yields CDR1 SGHAT and CDR2 FQNNGV. The CDR3 loop is CASALSPTGGTGNTIYF. DNA for the CDR3: TGTGCCAGCGCGTTAAGCCCCACGGGGGGAACTGGAAACACCATATATTTT.

The J gene is TRBJ2-7, the V gene TRBV12-5, with unresolved D. This CDR3 contains 11 residues. With 4 bases removed from V and 3 bases from J, the gap between germline ends came to 4 bases. Germline V CDR1 and CDR2: LGHNT, FRNRAP. The CDR3 is CASGSHYEQYF. The CDR3 DNA is TGTGCTAGTGGTTCCCACTACGAGCAGTACTTC.

The genes are TRBV18 and TRBJ1-1, with TRBD1 as a possible D gene (5 bases). This CDR3 region has 13 residues. V was shortened by 3 bases and J by 7 bases, with 12 bases between the two germline ends. CDR1 and CDR2 (germline): KGHSH, LQKENI. The CDR3 reads CASSPSDTLEAFF. CDR3 DNA: TGTGCCAGCTCACCCTCGGACACCCTTGAAGCTTTCTTT.

The J gene is TRBJ2-7, the V gene TRBV7-9; 8 nucleotides align to TRBD1. V was clipped by 3 bases and J by 6 bases; unmatched bases: 7. Germline V gene data show CDR1 as SEHNR and CDR2 as FQNEAQ (reference sequence). The CDR3 length is 14 residues. The CDR3 bases are TGTGCCAGCAGCTTTATGGCAGGGGGCGCCGAGCAGTACTTC. It is translated as CASSFMAGGAEQYF.

The chain couples TRBV27 to TRBJ1-5; D may be TRBD1 (5 bases). Germline assignment: CDR1 MNHEY and CDR2 SMNVEV (reference sequence). The CDR3 extends over 19 amino acids. Trimming took 2 bases from V and 5 from J, leaving 25 bases between them. The CDR3 bases are TGTGCCAGCAGTTTACGGTCCCCAGGGTCAACGGGCAGGGATCAGCCCCAGCATTTT. Translation: CASSLRSPGSTGRDQPQHF.

The gene calls are TRBV11-3 and TRBJ1-6; 11 bases line up with TRBD1. Germline V gene sequence: CDR1 SGHNT, CDR2 YENEEA. This CDR3 spans 15 amino acids. V trimming: 5 bases; J trimming: 8 bases; junction bases outside the gene matches: 5. The chain's CDR3 is CASSDGTGGYSPLHF. In DNA form, the CDR3 reads TGTGCCAGCAGCGATGGGACAGGGGGTTATTCACCCCTCCACTTT.

The V gene is TRBV7-9, the J gene TRBJ2-3; tentative D call: TRBD1 (7 bases). The germline gives CDR1 SEHNR, CDR2 FQNEAQ (reference sequence). The CDR3 loop spans 14 amino acids. The germline V and J ends were trimmed by 4 bases and 2 bases, with 10 bases remaining between them. CDR3 coding DNA: TGTGCCAGCAGCTCCAGGGGGGACACAGATACGCAGTATTTT. This encodes CASSSRGDTDTQYF.

The chain is built from TRBV5-4 and TRBJ1-1; D possibly corresponds to TRBD1 (5 bases). Trimming took 5 bases from V and 3 from J, leaving 14 bases between them. The CDR3 spans 14 residues. Germline V gives CDR1 SGHNT, CDR2 YYREEE (reference sequence). In DNA form, the CDR3 reads TGTGCCAGCAGGGGGGGATCCGACTACACTGAAGCTTTCTTT. It is translated as CASRGGSDYTEAFF.

The chain combines TRBV11-2 with TRBJ1-2; tentatively, D is TRBD1 (6 bases). The CDR3 is 16 residues long. Germline V gene data show CDR1 as SGHAT and CDR2 as FQNNGV. V lost 5 bases, J lost 3 bases, and 19 bases lay in between. CDR3 DNA sequence: TGTGCCAGCAGCCTAACCGGTCGGGGGGGCGACTATGGCTACACCTTC. It encodes CASSLTGRGGDYGYTF.

V and J are TRBV23-1 and TRBJ1-5; 10 nucleotides line up with TRBD1. TRBV23-1 is annotated as an ORF whose role is uncertain. V was pared by 3 bases and J by 4 bases, with 3 bases of the junction left unmatched. The CDR3 sequence is 15 residues long. The CDR3 DNA sequence: TGCGCCAGCAGTCACGGGACAGGGGAAAATCAGCCCCAGCATTTT. Translated: CASSHGTGENQPQHF.

The chain uses TRBV5-1 and TRBJ2-3; 10 nucleotides match TRBD1. CDR3 length: 15 residues. Germline loops: CDR1 SGHRS, CDR2 YFSETQ. With V trimmed by 4 bases and J by 5 bases, 7 bases remained unmatched. CDR3 in amino acids: CASSPTGGAGDTQYF. Here the CDR3 DNA reads TGCGCCAGCAGCCCGACAGGGGGCGCCGGAGATACGCAGTATTTT.

J is TRBJ2-3 and V is TRBV15, with unresolved D. The ends were cut back, 6 bases at V and 5 bases at J, with 15 bases in the middle. This CDR3 region has 14 residues. The germline gives CDR1 LNHNV, CDR2 YYDKDF (reference sequence). CDR3 in amino acids: CATRSESLRDTQYF. Written as DNA, the CDR3 is TGTGCCACCAGGTCCGAAAGTTTGCGAGATACGCAGTATTTT.

The V call is TRBV6-5, the J call TRBJ2-5; D ambiguous. This CDR3 is 14 amino acids long. Germline V CDR1 and CDR2: MNHEY, SVGAGI. V was clipped by 6 bases and J by 0 bases, with 11 bases between them. The CDR3 coding sequence is TGTGCCAGCAGATCTGACACATACCAAGAGACCCAGTACTTC. Amino acid sequence: CASRSDTYQETQYF.

CDR3 nucleotides: TGCGCCAGCAGCTTGGTAACAGACTACGAGCAGTACTTC. Protein product: CASSLVTDYEQYF. V is TRBV5-1 and J is TRBJ2-7, with no clear D. Trimming stripped 0 bases from V and 3 bases from J, with 7 bases between. This CDR3 has 13 amino acids. The germline V gene has CDR1 SGHRS and CDR2 YFSETQ.

In regard to this clone: The identical CDR3 is also encoded by other nucleotide sequences in the sample. The chain employs TRBV7-6 and TRBJ1-1; D not resolved. The CDR3 totals 14 residues. Germline V lookup: CDR1 SGHVS, CDR2 FNYEAQ. The V end lost 0 bases, the J end lost 0 bases, and 5 bases lay between the germline ends. The CDR3 nucleotides are TGTGCCAGCAGCTTAGCGGGAGTGAACACTGAAGCTTTCTTT. It translates to CASSLAGVNTEAFF.

V and J are TRBV2 and TRBJ1-2, with 8 bases that match TRBD1. Per the germline V gene, CDR1 is SNHLY and CDR2 is FYNNEI. The V and J ends lost 1 base and 7 bases, in that order; junction bases with no gene match: 8. The CDR3 covers 15 residues. The CDR3 protein is CASSEVGRGLTGYTF. Here the CDR3 DNA reads TGTGCCAGCAGTGAAGTAGGCAGGGGGCTTACTGGCTACACCTTC.

The V call is TRBV19, the J call TRBJ2-7; TRBD1 matches at 9 bases. The CDR3 extends over 16 amino acids. Germline V gene data show CDR1 as LNHDA and CDR2 as SQIVND (reference sequence). The trim removed 7 bases at V and 4 bases at J, leaving 14 bases unmatched. CDR3 coding DNA: TGTGCCAGTAACAAGAGAATCGGACAGGGGAGGTACGAGCAGTACTTC. Its protein product is CASNKRIGQGRYEQYF.

The chain couples TRBV27 to TRBJ2-1, with 8 nucleotides matching TRBD2. The CDR3 is 16 residues long. CDR1 MNHEY and CDR2 SMNVEV come from the germline V gene (reference sequence). The junction had 10 bases not matched to a gene; V was cut back by 5 bases and J by 4 bases. CDR3 sequence: CASSPPGAGGYNEQFF. In DNA, the CDR3 is TGTGCCAGCAGTCCGCCCGGGGCGGGAGGTTACAATGAGCAGTTCTTC.